This TCR beta chain was observed in a study of blood T cell repertoires in COVID-19. Method: immunoSEQ multiplex PCR; TCRdb's copy keeps in-frame clones and lacks some. There are around 50,000 clones in the sample; around nine tenths occur only once, and roughly 6.5% lies in the top ten. Germline V CDR1 and CDR2: SGHNT, YENEEA. The CDR3 loop spans 15 amino acids. Trimming shortened V by 3 bases and J by 6 bases, and 14 bases separated the two germline ends. The TCR originated in a woman in her sixties with COVID-19, enrolled during active disease. The source material was peripheral blood. This chain uses TRBV11-3 with TRBJ2-2, with unresolved D. The CDR3, as DNA: TGTGCCAGCAGCTTTGTCTCGTTCCCTCCCGGGGAGCTGTTTTTT. This encodes CASSFVSFPPGELFF.